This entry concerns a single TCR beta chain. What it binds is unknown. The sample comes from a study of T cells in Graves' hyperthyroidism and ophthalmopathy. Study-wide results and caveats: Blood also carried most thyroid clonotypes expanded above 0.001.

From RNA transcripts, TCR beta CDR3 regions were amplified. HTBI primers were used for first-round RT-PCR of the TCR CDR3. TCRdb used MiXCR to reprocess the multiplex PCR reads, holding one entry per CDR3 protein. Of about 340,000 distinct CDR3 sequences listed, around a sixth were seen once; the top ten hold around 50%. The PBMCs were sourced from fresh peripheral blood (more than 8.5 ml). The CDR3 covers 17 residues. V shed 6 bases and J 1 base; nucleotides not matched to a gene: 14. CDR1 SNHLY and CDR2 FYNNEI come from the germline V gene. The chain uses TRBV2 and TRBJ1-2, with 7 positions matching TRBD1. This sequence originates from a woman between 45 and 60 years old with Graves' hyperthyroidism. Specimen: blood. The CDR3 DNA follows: TGTGCCAGCAGCCACCCCTCCGGGACAGACATTAACTATGGCTACACCTTC. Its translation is CASSHPSGTDINYGYTF.